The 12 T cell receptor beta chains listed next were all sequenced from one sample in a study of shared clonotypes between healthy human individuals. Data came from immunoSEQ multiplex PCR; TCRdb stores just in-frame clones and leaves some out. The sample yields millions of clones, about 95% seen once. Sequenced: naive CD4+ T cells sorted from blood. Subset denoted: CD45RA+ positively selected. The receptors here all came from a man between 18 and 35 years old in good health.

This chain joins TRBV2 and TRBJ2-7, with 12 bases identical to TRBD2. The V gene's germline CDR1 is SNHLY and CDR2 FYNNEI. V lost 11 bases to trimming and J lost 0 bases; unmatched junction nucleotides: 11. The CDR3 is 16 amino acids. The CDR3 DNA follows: TGTGCCGGAACTAGCGGGAGGCCAGAATTCTCCTACGAGCAGTACTTC. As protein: CAGTSGRPEFSYEQYF.

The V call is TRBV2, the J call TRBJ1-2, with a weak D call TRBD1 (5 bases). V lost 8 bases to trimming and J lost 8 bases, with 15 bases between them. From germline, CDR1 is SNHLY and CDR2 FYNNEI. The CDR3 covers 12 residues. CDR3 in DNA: TGTGCCAGCCTGAGGAGGGGCCAAGGCTACACCTTC. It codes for CASLRRGQGYTF. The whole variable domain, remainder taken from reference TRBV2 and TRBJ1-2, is EPEVTQTPSHQVTQMGQEVILRCVPISNHLYFYWYRQILGQKVEFLVSFYNNEISEKSEIFDDQFSVERPDGSNFTLKIRSTKLEDSAMYFCASLRRGQGYTFGSGTRLTVV.

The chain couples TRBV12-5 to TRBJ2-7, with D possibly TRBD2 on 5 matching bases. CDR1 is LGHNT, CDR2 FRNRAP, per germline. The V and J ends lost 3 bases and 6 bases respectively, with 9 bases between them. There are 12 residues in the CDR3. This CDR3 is CASGLREGEQYF. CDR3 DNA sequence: TGTGCTAGTGGTTTACGAGAGGGCGAGCAGTACTTC.

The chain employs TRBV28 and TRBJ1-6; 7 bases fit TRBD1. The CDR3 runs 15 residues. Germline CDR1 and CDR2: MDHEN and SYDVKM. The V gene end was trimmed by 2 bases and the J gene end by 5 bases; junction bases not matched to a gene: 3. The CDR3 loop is CASSLQQGNNSPLHF. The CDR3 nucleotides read TGTGCCAGCAGTTTACAACAGGGGAATAATTCACCCCTCCACTTT.

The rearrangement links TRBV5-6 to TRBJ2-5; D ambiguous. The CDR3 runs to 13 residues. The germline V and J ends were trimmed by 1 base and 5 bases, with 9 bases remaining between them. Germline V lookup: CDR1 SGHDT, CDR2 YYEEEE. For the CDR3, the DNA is TGTGCCAGCAGCTTGTGGGTACGGGAGACCCAGTACTTC. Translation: CASSLWVRETQYF.

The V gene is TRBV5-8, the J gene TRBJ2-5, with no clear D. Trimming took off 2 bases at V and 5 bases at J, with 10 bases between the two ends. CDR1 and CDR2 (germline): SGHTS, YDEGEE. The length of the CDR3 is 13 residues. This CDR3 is CASSLSRSETQYF. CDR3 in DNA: TGTGCCAGCAGCTTAAGCAGGTCGGAGACCCAGTACTTC.

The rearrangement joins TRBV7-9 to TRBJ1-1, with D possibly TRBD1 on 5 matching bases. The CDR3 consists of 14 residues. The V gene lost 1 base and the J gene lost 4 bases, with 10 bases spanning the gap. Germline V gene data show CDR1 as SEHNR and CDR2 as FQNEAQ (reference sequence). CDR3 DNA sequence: TGTGCCAGCAGCTTAGTGGGGGTTACCACTGAAGCTTTCTTT. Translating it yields CASSLVGVTTEAFF.

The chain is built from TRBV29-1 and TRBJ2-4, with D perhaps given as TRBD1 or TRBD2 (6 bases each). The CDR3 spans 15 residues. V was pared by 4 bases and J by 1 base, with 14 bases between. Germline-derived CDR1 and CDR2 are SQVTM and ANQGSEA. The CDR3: CSVVNRDSAKNIQYF. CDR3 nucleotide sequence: TGCAGCGTTGTAAACAGGGACTCGGCCAAAAACATTCAGTACTTC.

CDR3 region: CASSPGRDEQYF. The CDR3 nucleotides are TGCGCCAGCAGCCCAGGGAGGGACGAGCAGTACTTC. The rearrangement joins TRBV23-1 to TRBJ2-7, with 7 bases that match TRBD2. TRBV23-1 is classed as an ORF, of uncertain function. The CDR3 runs 12 residues. The junction had 4 bases not matched to a gene; V was cut back by 6 bases and J by 5 bases.

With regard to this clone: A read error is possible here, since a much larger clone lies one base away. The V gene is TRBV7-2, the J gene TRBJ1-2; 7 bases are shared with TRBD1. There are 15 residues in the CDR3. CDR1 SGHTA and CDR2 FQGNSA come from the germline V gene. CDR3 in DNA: TGTGCCAGCAGCTTATCGGGTACAGGGGCTTATGACTACACCTTC. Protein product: CASSLSGTGAYDYTF.

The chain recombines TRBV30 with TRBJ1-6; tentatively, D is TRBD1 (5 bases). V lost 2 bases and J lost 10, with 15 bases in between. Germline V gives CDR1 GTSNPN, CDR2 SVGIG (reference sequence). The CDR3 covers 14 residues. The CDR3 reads CAWSTGPGESPLHF. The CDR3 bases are TGTGCCTGGAGTACGGGACCCGGTGAATCACCCCTCCACTTT.

The CDR3 DNA reads as TGCGCCAGCAGCGGGACTAGCGGGAACTATGAGCAGTTCTTC. Its protein is CASSGTSGNYEQFF. The V call is TRBV5-1, the J call TRBJ2-1; 13 nucleotides align to TRBD2. CDR1 and CDR2 (germline): SGHRS, YFSETQ. Losses at the gene ends were 4 bases for V and 8 bases for J; bases not matched to a gene: 3. The CDR3 has 14 residues.